This section outlines one T cell receptor (beta chain) sequence together with its context. This record belongs to a study of blood T cell repertoires in COVID-19. As processed by the authors: Estimates of nucleated cell counts were drawn from the amplification of reference gene primers. TCRdb's table, derived via immunoSEQ multiplex PCR, lists solely in-frame clones and lacks some. The DNA was the basis for D and trimming; V, J and clone size are from that table. Of about 390,000 clones in the sample, around 87% were seen once. The specimen was PBMCs or T cells enriched from blood (not recorded which). The source of this sequence is a woman aged 45-60 years who had recovered from COVID-19.

CDR3 coding DNA: TGTGCCAGCAGGGACCGGGGAGGGTTTTATGGCTACACCTTC. The encoded protein is CASRDRGGFYGYTF. The chain links TRBV5-6 to TRBJ1-2, with no clear D. V lost 5 bases and J lost 5, with 16 bases in between. Germline V CDR1 and CDR2: SGHDT, YYEEEE. The CDR3 is 14 residues long.